The 14 T cell receptor beta chains presented below share a single source sample, sequenced in a study of T cell repertoires in cytomegalovirus infection. These receptors' antigens are unknown. TCRdb reprocessed the reads via MiXCR and lists one record per CDR3 protein. The table has some 920,000 distinct CDR3 sequences, roughly 30% seen once. The sequenced sample was cultured CD8+ T cells from PBMCs, obtained from culture after CMV antigen stimulation. These receptors were taken from a human donor in good health (CMV status not recorded). Some clones in this sample may be carry-over from other donors' samples.

This clonotype showed up just a few times. V is TRBV10-3 and J is TRBJ1-1, with a weak D call TRBD1 (5 bases). V dropped 0 bases and J dropped 5 bases, with 16 bases sitting between them. CDR3 length: 16 residues. Germline V CDR1 and CDR2: ENHRY, SYGVKD. Written as DNA, the CDR3 is TGTGCCATCAGTGAGTCGAGAACAGGCCCCCTTACTGAAGCTTTCTTT. Amino acid sequence: CAISESRTGPLTEAFF.

The V gene is TRBV27, the J gene TRBJ2-1; unclear D gene. Trimming removed 3 bases from V and 10 bases from J, with 13 bases in between. Germline CDR1 is MNHEY and CDR2 is SMNVEV (reference sequence). CDR3 size: 13 residues. The CDR3 DNA follows: TGTGCCAGCAGTTTTTCCGACGCAGCAGAGCAGTTCTTC. This encodes CASSFSDAAEQFF.

The rearrangement joins TRBV27 to TRBJ2-3; D unresolved. The CDR3 covers 13 residues. CDR1 MNHEY and CDR2 SMNVEV come from the germline V gene (reference sequence). The V end was cut by 7 bases, the J end by 6 bases, with 14 bases between. CDR3 nucleotides: TGTGCCAGCACCGACACGGTCCGGGATACGCAGTATTTT. Translated: CASTDTVRDTQYF.

This chain uses TRBV12-3 or TRBV12-4 with TRBJ2-1, with 12 bases matching TRBD2. The junction had 16 bases not matched to a gene; V was cut back by 7 bases and J by 0 bases. CDR3 length: 20 amino acids. As DNA, the CDR3 is TGTGCCAGCACCCACGTACTAGCGGGGGGCCTACATAGCTCCTACAATGAGCAGTTCTTC. This gives the protein CASTHVLAGGLHSSYNEQFF.

The table lists this clonotype with a few counts. The chain has TRBV29-1 and TRBJ2-2; D remains unclear. The V end lost 4 bases, the J end lost 0 bases, and 6 bases lay between the germline ends. Germline V gives CDR1 SQVTM, CDR2 ANQGSEA. CDR3 length equals 13 residues. CDR3 loop: CSVGISNTGELFF. Written as DNA, the CDR3 is TGCAGCGTTGGGATATCGAACACCGGGGAGCTGTTTTTT.

The chain has TRBV5-1 and TRBJ1-1; D gene ambiguous. The CDR3 covers 14 residues. Germline values: CDR1 SGHRS, CDR2 YFSETQ. V was clipped by 1 base and J by 4 bases, with 11 bases between them. Here the CDR3 DNA reads TGCGCCAGCAGCTTGCGGCAATCTGGCACTGAAGCTTTCTTT. It is translated as CASSLRQSGTEAFF. Combining the CDR3 with reference TRBV5-1 and TRBJ1-1 gives the whole variable domain KAGVTQTPRYLIKTRGQQVTLSCSPISGHRSVSWYQQTPGQGLQFLFEYFSETQRNKGNFPGRFSGRQFSNSRSEMNVSTLELGDSALYLCASSLRQSGTEAFFGQGTRLTVV.

In this sample, this clonotype turned up many times. This rearrangement joins TRBV7-2 to TRBJ1-1; 7 bases map to TRBD1. Germline CDR1 is SGHTA and CDR2 is FQGNSA. The ends lost 2 bases at V and 11 bases at J; junction bases unmatched: 11. The CDR3 has 14 amino acids. CDR3 residues: CASSLPLEGARAFF. In DNA, the CDR3 is TGTGCCAGCAGCTTACCCCTTGAGGGGGCGCGTGCTTTCTTT.

This clonotype was seen many times. The V gene is TRBV7-8, the J gene TRBJ2-1; TRBD2 matches 13 bases. The V segment lost 2 bases and the J segment 9 bases; nucleotides outside the gene matches: 13. CDR3 length: 18 amino acids. Per the germline V gene, CDR1 is SGHVS and CDR2 is FQNEAQ. In nucleotides, the CDR3 is TGTGCCAGCAGCTTATTTACTAGCGGGGGGGCCGGTATTGGTGAGCAGTTCTTC. Protein: CASSLFTSGGAGIGEQFF.

CDR3 loop: CASPLKQTSGSYEQYV. The CDR3 DNA is TGTGCCAGCCCCCTGAAGCAGACTAGCGGTTCCTACGAGCAGTACGTC. This rearrangement joins TRBV2 to TRBJ2-7, with TRBD2 matching 9 bases. Germline V gene lookup returns CDR1 SNHLY and CDR2 FYNNEI. V lost 8 bases to trimming and J lost 1 base; unmatched junction nucleotides: 12. The CDR3 has 16 amino acids.

In regard to this clonotype: Since no conserved phenylalanine or tryptophan closes the CDR3, a read error is the likely cause. The chain couples TRBV12-3 or TRBV12-4 to TRBJ2-7; TRBD1 matches at 8 bases. The ends lost 5 bases at V and 7 bases at J; junction bases unmatched: 4. The CDR3 is 12 amino acids. The DNA for the CDR3 is TGTGCCAGCAGTCAGGGGGCGGGTGAGCAGTACTCC. It codes for CASSQGAGEQYS.

This clonotype came up a few times. CDR3 sequence reads: CSATGTSGPDTQYF. The CDR3 DNA sequence: TGCAGTGCTACCGGGACTAGCGGCCCAGATACGCAGTATTTT. V usage is TRBV20-1 and J usage is TRBJ2-3; TRBD2 aligns across 11 bases. V shed 4 bases and J 4 bases; nucleotides not matched to a gene: 4. From germline, CDR1 is DFQATT and CDR2 SNEGSKA (reference sequence). This CDR3 has 14 amino acids.

The rearrangement uses TRBV12-3 or TRBV12-4 and TRBJ1-1, with D possibly being TRBD1 (5 bases). V gave up 4 bases and J gave up 7 bases, with 16 bases separating them. CDR3 size: 14 residues. Written as DNA, the CDR3 is TGTGCCAGCAGTTCCCTCAGGGCGGGGTTTGAAGCTTTCTTT. Its translation is CASSSLRAGFEAFF.

This clonotype was observed a handful of times. The chain employs TRBV10-3 and TRBJ2-5; possible D gene TRBD1, 6 bases. Between the trimmed V and J ends, which lost 8 bases and 0 bases, there was a span of 10 bases. This CDR3 region has 13 residues. CDR1 and CDR2 from the germline V gene are ENHRY and SYGVKD. The CDR3 DNA follows: TGTGCCATCGGCCGGACAGACCAAGAGACCCAGTACTTC. Its translation is CAIGRTDQETQYF.

The V gene is TRBV20-1, the J gene TRBJ2-7; 11 positions agree with TRBD1. Germline CDR1 DFQATT, CDR2 SNEGSKA (reference sequence). CDR3 length: 16 residues. J was trimmed by 1 base and V by 2 bases; bases with no gene match: 7. The CDR3 spells CSARRDRGKFSYEQYF. The CDR3 nucleotides read TGCAGTGCTAGAAGGGACAGGGGGAAGTTTTCCTACGAGCAGTACTTC.